This T cell receptor (beta chain) is drawn from a study of control samples from healthy donors and cancer patients. TCRdb's copy holds only in-frame clones and misses some; the assay was immunoSEQ multiplex PCR. The data contain roughly 120,000 clones, 85% to 95% of them singletons. The sequence was obtained from a man aged 45 to 65 with head and neck cancer. Sequencing was carried out using PBMCs.

The CDR3 here is CASSLWGNEQYF. The CDR3 region has the DNA TGTGCCAGCAGTTTATGGGGTAACGAGCAGTACTTC. The chain couples TRBV28 to TRBJ2-7; D not certain. Germline loops: CDR1 MDHEN, CDR2 SYDVKM. This CDR3 has 12 amino acids. With 0 bases removed from V and 5 bases from J, the gap between germline ends came to 5 bases.